This passage covers 21 T cell receptor beta chains from one sample sequenced in a study of shared clonotypes between healthy human individuals. The data were produced by immunoSEQ multiplex PCR, yet TCRdb's version contains in-frame clones alone and is incomplete. The table includes some 500,000 clones, 95% to 96% detected once. Sequenced sample: naive CD4+ T cells sorted from blood. Described subset: CD45RA+ positively selected. All receptors derive from a woman in her twenties or thirties in good health.

This chain connects TRBV5-1 to TRBJ2-1; D possibly matches TRBD1 or TRBD2 (5 bases each). CDR1 and CDR2 (germline): SGHRS, YFSETQ. The CDR3 has 14 residues. Deletions cut 4 bases from V and 6 bases from J, with 14 bases between. The CDR3: CASSPSGTSNEQFF. The DNA for the CDR3 is TGCGCCAGCAGCCCGAGTGGGACCAGCAATGAGCAGTTCTTC.

This chain joins TRBV19 and TRBJ1-2; perhaps TRBD1 as D (5 bases). V lost 3 bases and J lost 7, with 18 bases in between. CDR3 size: 15 residues. CDR1 is LNHDA, CDR2 SQIVND, per germline (reference sequence). CDR3 bases: TGTGCCAGTAGTATGGGGGACGGCCTGGGTAGTGGCTACACCTTC. This translates into CASSMGDGLGSGYTF.

The chain employs TRBV27 and TRBJ2-6, with D unresolved. This CDR3 contains 15 residues. The ends were cut back, 6 bases at V and 0 bases at J, with 9 bases in the middle. Germline V lookup: CDR1 MNHEY, CDR2 SMNVEV (reference sequence). CDR3 region: CASRPIFSGANVLTF. The CDR3 DNA follows: TGTGCCAGCAGACCTATATTCTCTGGGGCCAACGTCCTGACTTTC. Variable domain in full (rest from reference TRBV27 and TRBJ2-6): EAQVTQNPRYLITVTGKKLTVTCSQNMNHEYMSWYRQDPGLGLRQIYYSMNVEVTDKGDVPEGYKVSRKEKRNFPLILESPSPNQTSLYFCASRPIFSGANVLTFGAGSRLTVL.

CDR3 in DNA: TGTGCCAGCAGCTTAGATCGGAGGGACTACGAGCAGTACTTC. Translated: CASSLDRRDYEQYF. The V gene is TRBV7-2, the J gene TRBJ2-7, with a possible D match to TRBD2 (6 bases). CDR1 SGHTA and CDR2 FQGNSA come from the germline V gene. The CDR3 is 14 residues long. The V gene lost 1 base and the J gene lost 3 bases, with 10 bases spanning the gap. Using reference TRBV7-2 and TRBJ2-7 for the parts outside the CDR3, the full variable domain is GAGVSQSPSNKVTEKGKDVELRCDPISGHTALYWYRQSLGQGLEFLIYFQGNSAPDKSGLPSDRFSAERTGGSVSTLTIQRTQQEDSAVYLCASSLDRRDYEQYFGPGTRLTVT.

The chain carries TRBV25-1 and TRBJ1-1; the D is unclear. CDR3 length: 15 amino acids. Germline V gene lookup returns CDR1 MGHDK and CDR2 SYGVNS. V was cut by 3 bases and J by 1 base, with 12 bases left in between. This chain's CDR3 is CASSDGQEPNTEAFF. The CDR3, as DNA: TGTGCCAGCAGTGATGGTCAAGAACCGAACACTGAAGCTTTCTTT.

The chain couples TRBV18 to TRBJ1-5; no clear D gene. Germline-derived CDR1 and CDR2 are KGHSH and LQKENI. Trimming cost V 3 bases and J 1 base, with 10 bases left between them. CDR3 length: 15 residues. The CDR3 nucleotides read TGTGCCAGCTCACCTCTTCCAGAGAGCAATCAGCCCCAGCATTTT. This encodes CASSPLPESNQPQHF.

This sequence joins TRBV5-1 and TRBJ1-3; D unresolved. Trimming removed 2 bases from V and 2 bases from J, with 5 bases in between. This CDR3 contains 13 residues. Germline CDR1 is SGHRS and CDR2 is YFSETQ. The CDR3 DNA is TGCGCCAGCAGCTTACCGACTGGAAACACCATATATTTT. Translated: CASSLPTGNTIYF.

V gene TRBV5-7 combines with J gene TRBJ1-5; a possible D gene is TRBD1 (5 bases). TRBV5-7 is placed among ORFs of uncertain function. V lost 4 bases, J lost 2 bases, and 25 bases lay in between. The CDR3 covers 19 residues. Here the CDR3 reads CASSRTRGGAALGNQPQHF. The CDR3 DNA follows: TGTGCCAGCAGCCGGACCCGGGGGGGAGCGGCATTGGGCAATCAGCCCCAGCATTTT.

The chain couples TRBV27 to TRBJ2-7; D is uncertain. V was clipped by 5 bases and J by 3 bases, with 17 bases between them. This CDR3 is built from 15 residues. CDR1 is MNHEY, CDR2 SMNVEV, per germline (reference sequence). The CDR3 sequence: CASSHTTRPGYEQYF. Here the CDR3 DNA reads TGTGCCAGCAGTCATACGACACGGCCTGGCTACGAGCAGTACTTC.

This sequence joins TRBV2 and TRBJ1-5; TRBD1 matches at 7 bases. From germline, CDR1 is SNHLY and CDR2 FYNNEI. CDR3 length equals 18 residues. V was pared by 1 base and J by 0 bases, with 9 bases of the junction left unmatched. The CDR3, as DNA: TGTGCCAGCAGTGAAGAGACAGGGCCGCTTTATAGCAATCAGCCCCAGCATTTT. It encodes CASSEETGPLYSNQPQHF.

The CDR3 region has the DNA TGTGCCAGCAGTCCTAGTGGCACTCTCAATCAGCCCCAGCATTTT. This translates into CASSPSGTLNQPQHF. This rearrangement joins TRBV28 to TRBJ1-5, with D unresolved. V shed 5 bases and J shed 3 bases, with 14 bases lying between them. The germline V gene has CDR1 MDHEN and CDR2 SYDVKM. The CDR3 has 15 residues.

The chain combines TRBV7-2 with TRBJ2-7; D may be TRBD1 or TRBD2 (5 bases each). CDR3 length equals 15 residues. Per the germline V gene, CDR1 is SGHTA and CDR2 is FQGNSA. Trimming removed 2 bases from V and 2 bases from J, with 13 bases in between. The CDR3 DNA reads as TGTGCCAGCAGCTTACGGGTGGGACCCGCCTACGAGCAGTACTTC. Protein: CASSLRVGPAYEQYF.

CDR3 sequence reads: CASSLSGIPYNEQFF. Here the CDR3 DNA reads TGTGCCAGCAGTCTAAGCGGGATACCCTACAATGAGCAGTTCTTC. This sequence joins TRBV27 and TRBJ2-1, with 7 nucleotides matching TRBD2. This CDR3 has 15 amino acids. Trimming removed 5 bases from V and 2 bases from J; junction bases left unmatched: 6. Germline assignment: CDR1 MNHEY and CDR2 SMNVEV (reference sequence).

The rearrangement uses TRBV6-5 and TRBJ1-1; the D gene is possibly TRBD1 (5 bases). V shed 6 bases and J shed 1 base, with 9 bases lying between them. This CDR3 has 13 residues. Germline V gene sequence: CDR1 MNHEY, CDR2 SVGAGI. The CDR3 coding sequence is TGTGCCAGCAGAAATACAGGGAACACTGAAGCTTTCTTT. Translation gives CASRNTGNTEAFF.

This chain joins TRBV7-3 and TRBJ2-2, with 11 bases fitting TRBD2. J gave up 1 base and V 5 bases, and 6 bases lay outside the gene matches. The CDR3 has 17 residues. The V gene's germline CDR1 is SGHTA and CDR2 FQGTGA. The CDR3 DNA sequence: TGTGCCAGCAGCCCTCCCGGACTAGCGGGGAACACCGGGGAGCTGTTTTTT. The encoded protein is CASSPPGLAGNTGELFF.

The chain joins TRBV7-9 to TRBJ1-3; no definite D call. The length of the CDR3 is 16 residues. V lost 1 base and J lost 0, with 10 bases in between. Looked up from germline, CDR1 is SEHNR and CDR2 is FQNEAQ (reference sequence). The CDR3 nucleotides read TGTGCCAGCAGCTTAGTTCACGTCCGCTCTGGAAACACCATATATTTT. Amino acid sequence: CASSLVHVRSGNTIYF.

The V call is TRBV19, the J call TRBJ2-5; 13 nucleotides line up with TRBD2. The CDR3 extends over 16 amino acids. Germline CDR1 LNHDA, CDR2 SQIVND (reference sequence). With V trimmed by 7 bases and J by 1 base, 6 bases remained unmatched. The CDR3 DNA reads as TGTGCCAGTACCCGGACTAGCGGGAGTAGCCAAGAGACCCAGTACTTC. Amino acids: CASTRTSGSSQETQYF.

V usage is TRBV19 and J usage is TRBJ2-7, with TRBD2 matching over 10 bases. Germline V gene data show CDR1 as LNHDA and CDR2 as SQIVND (reference sequence). V dropped 4 bases and J dropped 4; count of bases not matched to a gene: 4. The length of the CDR3 is 14 residues. Here the CDR3 reads CASSRTSGDYEQYF. CDR3 nucleotides: TGTGCCAGTAGTAGGACTAGCGGTGATTACGAGCAGTACTTC.

The chain couples TRBV15 to TRBJ1-1; tentative D call: TRBD1 (5 bases). The CDR3 runs 14 residues. Germline CDR1 LNHNV, CDR2 YYDKDF (reference sequence). V gave up 2 bases and J gave up 0 bases, with 7 bases separating them. The CDR3 bases are TGTGCCACCAGCAGACAGGGATTGAACACTGAAGCTTTCTTT. It encodes CATSRQGLNTEAFF. Combining the CDR3 with reference TRBV15 and TRBJ1-1 gives the whole variable domain DAMVIQNPRYQVTQFGKPVTLSCSQTLNHNVMYWYQQKSSQAPKLLFHYYDKDFNNEADTPDNFQSRRPNTSFCFLDIRSPGLGDTAMYLCATSRQGLNTEAFFGQGTRLTVV.

This sequence joins TRBV7-9 and TRBJ2-5, with 15 positions matching TRBD2. The CDR3 consists of 18 residues. Looked up from germline, CDR1 is SEHNR and CDR2 is FQNEAQ (reference sequence). V shed 5 bases and J 0 bases; nucleotides not matched to a gene: 7. In DNA, the CDR3 is TGTGCCAGCAGCCTTGGGACTAGCGGGAGGATCTACCAAGAGACCCAGTACTTC. This sequence encodes CASSLGTSGRIYQETQYF. Full variable domain (missing parts from reference TRBV7-9 and TRBJ2-5): DTGVSQNPRHKITKRGQNVTFRCDPISEHNRLYWYRQTLGQGPEFLTYFQNEAQLEKSRLLSDRFSAERPKGSFSTLEIQRTEQGDSAMYLCASSLGTSGRIYQETQYFGPGTRLLVL.

The chain links TRBV7-9 to TRBJ1-1, with D perhaps matching TRBD1 (5 bases). Looked up from germline, CDR1 is SEHNR and CDR2 is FQNEAQ (reference sequence). The V end was cut by 5 bases, the J end by 6 bases, with 19 bases between. The CDR3 has 15 residues. CDR3 protein: CASSPHWSGGAEAFF. The CDR3 DNA reads TGTGCCAGCAGCCCCCATTGGAGCGGGGGAGCTGAAGCTTTCTTT.